Following are 3 T cell receptor beta chains from one sample sequenced in a study of response to subunit inactivated influenza vaccine. TCRdb fed the RT-PCR reads into MiXCR, producing one record per CDR3 protein. Of over 800,000 distinct CDR3 sequences in the sample, around 20% were seen once. Material: PBMCs from blood, obtained 5 days after vaccination. These receptors came from a man aged 50-59 years who received an inactivated influenza vaccine.

This clonotype was seen only a few times. The chain employs TRBV7-9 and TRBJ2-2; D call uncertain. V gave up 5 bases and J gave up 2 bases, with 15 bases separating them. Germline values: CDR1 SEHNR, CDR2 FQNEAQ (reference sequence). CDR3 length: 16 amino acids. The CDR3 loop reads CASSHGRPLNTGELFF. The CDR3 nucleotides read TGTGCCAGCAGCCACGGACGCCCACTCAACACCGGGGAGCTGTTTTTT. Full variable domain (remainder filled in from reference TRBV7-9 and TRBJ2-2): DTGVSQNPRHKITKRGQNVTFRCDPISEHNRLYWYRQTLGQGPEFLTYFQNEAQLEKSRLLSDRFSAERPKGSFSTLEIQRTEQGDSAMYLCASSHGRPLNTGELFFGEGSRLTVL.

This clonotype has only a few counts. The gene calls are TRBV18 and TRBJ1-1; 7 bases align to TRBD1. The CDR3 length is 14 residues. After removal of 5 bases from V and 1 base from J, the junction contained 4 bases not matched to a gene. Germline assignment: CDR1 KGHSH and CDR2 LQKENI. CDR3 in DNA: TGTGCCAGCTCATCAGACAGGGAGAACACTGAAGCTTTCTTT. Residues: CASSSDRENTEAFF. The variable domain in full, completed from reference TRBV18 and TRBJ1-1, reads NAGVMQNPRHLVRRRGQEARLRCSPMKGHSHVYWYRQLPEEGLKFMVYLQKENIIDESGMPKERFSAEFPKEGPSILRIQQVVRGDSAAYFCASSSDRENTEAFFGQGTRLTVV.

The chain recombines TRBV4-3 with TRBJ2-1; the match to TRBD2 covers 8 bases. The CDR3 runs to 17 residues. Germline CDR1 reads LGHNA; CDR2 reads YSLEER. The ends lost 2 bases at V and 5 bases at J; junction bases unmatched: 11. CDR3 nucleotides: TGCGCCAGCAGCCAAAAGAAGACTAGCGATCACCACAATGAGCAGTTCTTC. It yields the protein CASSQKKTSDHHNEQFF.